This T cell receptor (beta chain) was sequenced during a study of blood T cell repertoires in COVID-19. As for the study in general: Sites across the United States, Italy and Spain contributed samples from acute and convalescent COVID-19. The analysed material was cDNA or gDNA that came from T cells, B-cell-depleted T cells, or PBMCs.

The CDR3 runs 14 residues. Trimming took off 4 bases at V and 7 bases at J, with 14 bases between the two ends. CDR1 and CDR2 (germline): LNHDA, SQIVND (reference sequence). In the authors' methods: Quantification of nucleated cells was approximated via reference gene primer amplification. TCRdb's table, derived via immunoSEQ multiplex PCR, lists solely in-frame clones and lacks some. V and J calls and clone size come straight from that table; D and trimming were deduced from the DNA. The sample lists approximately 270,000 clones, roughly 89% seen once, with around 0.8% in the top ten. This clonotype was sampled from a man aged 30 to 45 with acute or convalescent COVID-19. Sequences were obtained from peripheral blood. The chain employs TRBV19 and TRBJ1-5, with D possibly TRBD1 on 6 matching bases. The CDR3 nucleotides read TGTGCCAGTAGTAGATCAGGGGCGATCCAGCCCCAGCATTTT. Amino acid sequence: CASSRSGAIQPQHF.